This T cell receptor (beta chain) was recovered during a study of cytomegalovirus exposure and HLA in healthy donors. Study-wide findings and caveats: The productive fraction for most TCR beta V segments was about 87% or about 30% in an earlier analysis.

Primers for the PCR totalled 60 Vbeta and 13 Jbeta. The table came from immunoSEQ multiplex PCR; TCRdb's copy has only in-frame clones and leaves some out. The table lists roughly 180,000 clones, just under 80% of them singletons. The trim removed 5 bases at V and 1 base at J, leaving 0 bases unmatched. In germline, CDR1 is SGHRS, CDR2 YFSETQ. The CDR3 is made up of 14 amino acids. On this clone: Its antigen is unidentified.

The genes are TRBV5-1 and TRBJ2-2; 9 nucleotides match TRBD2. The sample consisted of PBMCs. This sequence was found in a man aged 25-45 years in good health and CMV-seronegative. CDR3 in DNA: TGCGCCAGCAGGACTAGCGGGAACACCGGGGAGCTGTTTTTT. Its translation is CASRTSGNTGELFF.